This T cell receptor (beta chain) stems from a study of blood T cell repertoires in COVID-19. Study context: Whether acute or convalescent, the COVID-19 samples came from the United States, Italy and Spain. Sources were T cells, B-cell-depleted T cells, or PBMCs; the material itself was cDNA or gDNA.

Authors' analysis steps: The assay estimated nucleated cells by amplifying reference gene primers. TCRdb keeps only in-frame clones here, not all; method: immunoSEQ multiplex PCR. From that table come the V and J calls and clone size; the DNA was used to work out D and trimming. The sample has over 30,000 clones; approximately 90% are singletons. This CDR3 region has 22 residues. The ends lost 5 bases at V and 0 bases at J; junction bases unmatched: 17. Germline values: CDR1 SEHNR, CDR2 FQNEAQ (reference sequence). Sequencing was done on a sample of peripheral blood. This chain connects TRBV7-9 to TRBJ2-2; 14 positions match TRBD2. The source of this sequence is a woman of 80 years or more with active or convalescent COVID-19. The CDR3 here is CASSNPGLAGVETRTNTGELFF. The DNA for the CDR3 is TGTGCCAGCAGCAACCCGGGACTAGCGGGAGTAGAAACTAGGACGAACACCGGGGAGCTGTTTTTT. Variable domain in full (rest from reference TRBV7-9 and TRBJ2-2): DTGVSQNPRHKITKRGQNVTFRCDPISEHNRLYWYRQTLGQGPEFLTYFQNEAQLEKSRLLSDRFSAERPKGSFSTLEIQRTEQGDSAMYLCASSNPGLAGVETRTNTGELFFGEGSRLTVL.